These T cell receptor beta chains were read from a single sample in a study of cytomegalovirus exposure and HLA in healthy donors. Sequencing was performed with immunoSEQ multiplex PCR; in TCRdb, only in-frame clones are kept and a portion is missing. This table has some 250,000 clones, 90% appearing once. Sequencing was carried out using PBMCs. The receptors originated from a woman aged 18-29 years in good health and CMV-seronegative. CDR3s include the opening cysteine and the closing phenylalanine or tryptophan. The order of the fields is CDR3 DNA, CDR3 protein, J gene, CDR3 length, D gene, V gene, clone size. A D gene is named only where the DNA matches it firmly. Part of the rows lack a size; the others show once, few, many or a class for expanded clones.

DNA: TGTGCCAGCAGCTTAGAGAGGGATGAGCAGTTCTTC
CDR3: CASSLERDEQFF
J: TRBJ2-1
length: 12
D: .
V: TRBV13
size: .

DNA: TGCGCCAGCAGCCACCCGGGACTAGCGATCAATGAGCAGTTCTTC
CDR3: CASSHPGLAINEQFF
J: TRBJ2-1
length: 15
D: TRBD2
V: TRBV4-1
size: .

DNA: TGTGCCAGCAGCCAAGATCAGGCGAACACTGAAGCTTTCTTT
CDR3: CASSQDQANTEAFF
J: TRBJ1-1
length: 14
D: .
V: TRBV14
size: .

DNA: TGTGCCTGGAGTGTAAGGGGTACGCAGTATTTT
CDR3: CAWSVRGTQYF
J: TRBJ2-3
length: 11
D: .
V: TRBV30
size: .

DNA: TGTGCCAGCAGTAGTGGGGGCTGGGTCGCCTACGAGCAGTACTTC
CDR3: CASSSGGWVAYEQYF
J: TRBJ2-7
length: 15
D: .
V: TRBV6-5
size: .

DNA: TGTGCCACCAGCAGAGAGGACAGGAACACTGAAGCTTTCTTT
CDR3: CATSREDRNTEAFF
J: TRBJ1-1
length: 14
D: .
V: TRBV15
size: .

DNA: TGTGCCAGCAGCTTAGGGGCAAGCTATAATTCACCCCTCCACTTT
CDR3: CASSLGASYNSPLHF
J: TRBJ1-6
length: 15
D: .
V: TRBV7-9
size: once

DNA: TGTGCCAGCGGGACAGGGGCCTACGAGCAGTACTTC
CDR3: CASGTGAYEQYF
J: TRBJ2-7
length: 12
D: TRBD1
V: TRBV6-6
size: .

DNA: TGCAGTGCTAGGACAGGGACTGAAGCTTTCTTT
CDR3: CSARTGTEAFF
J: TRBJ1-1
length: 11
D: TRBD1
V: TRBV20-1
size: .

DNA: TGTGCTAGTGGTGCCCTCGGGGGGGTTGTTGCAGATACGCAGTATTTT
CDR3: CASGALGGVVADTQYF
J: TRBJ2-3
length: 16
D: TRBD2
V: TRBV12-5
size: .

DNA: TGTGCCAGCAGCTTGGTTGGGGACAGGGGCCGCACAGATACGCAGTATTTT
CDR3: CASSLVGDRGRTDTQYF
J: TRBJ2-3
length: 17
D: TRBD1
V: TRBV5-4
size: .

DNA: TGTGCCAGCAGTGACTTTGACAGGGGGGATGAAAAACTGTTTTTT
CDR3: CASSDFDRGDEKLFF
J: TRBJ1-4
length: 15
D: TRBD1
V: TRBV2
size: .

DNA: TGTGCCAGCAGTTTTGGGACTAGCGGTCCCGGGGAGCTGTTTTTT
CDR3: CASSFGTSGPGELFF
J: TRBJ2-2
length: 15
D: TRBD2
V: TRBV27
size: .

DNA: TGTGCCAGCAGCCCGAGGGCCGGTTGGACTGAAGCTTTCTTT
CDR3: CASSPRAGWTEAFF
J: TRBJ1-1
length: 14
D: .
V: TRBV9
size: .

DNA: TGTGCCAGCAGCTTAAGGCAGTGGGCCCACTACGAGCAGTACTTC
CDR3: CASSLRQWAHYEQYF
J: TRBJ2-7
length: 15
D: .
V: TRBV11-2
size: few

DNA: TGTGCCAGCAGCGCCGGACAGGCCCAAGAGACCCAGTACTTC
CDR3: CASSAGQAQETQYF
J: TRBJ2-5
length: 14
D: TRBD1
V: TRBV9
size: .

DNA: TGTGCCAGTAGCACCCGGGACAGGGTGGGTACTGAAGCTTTCTTT
CDR3: CASSTRDRVGTEAFF
J: TRBJ1-1
length: 15
D: TRBD1
V: TRBV19
size: .

DNA: TGCGCCAGCAGCCAAGACCCCATTTCGAACACTGAAGCTTTCTTT
CDR3: CASSQDPISNTEAFF
J: TRBJ1-1
length: 15
D: .
V: TRBV4-1
size: .

DNA: TGTGCCTGGATACCAAGACAGGGCGCCGTGCGGGGCTACACCTTC
CDR3: CAWIPRQGAVRGYTF
J: TRBJ1-2
length: 15
D: TRBD1
V: TRBV30
size: .

DNA: TGCGCCAGCAGCCCACTCAGGGGGCCCGGGGAGCTGTTTTTT
CDR3: CASSPLRGPGELFF
J: TRBJ2-2
length: 14
D: TRBD1
V: TRBV5-1
size: .

DNA: TGTGCCAGCAGTGACGAGGCTTGGGGCGATTCACCCCTCCACTTT
CDR3: CASSDEAWGDSPLHF
J: TRBJ1-6
length: 15
D: .
V: TRBV2
size: .

DNA: TGTGCCAGCAGTTTGATGGGACAGGTGAACACTGAAGCTTTCTTT
CDR3: CASSLMGQVNTEAFF
J: TRBJ1-1
length: 15
D: TRBD1
V: TRBV27
size: .

DNA: TGTGCCAGCAGCGTTGGGGGCGAGTCCCTCGAGCAGTACTTC
CDR3: CASSVGGESLEQYF
J: TRBJ2-7
length: 14
D: .
V: TRBV9
size: .

DNA: TGTGCCAGCAGGAAGAGGGACAGCACCATGAATACGCAGTATTTT
CDR3: CASRKRDSTMNTQYF
J: TRBJ2-3
length: 15
D: TRBD1
V: TRBV6-5
size: .

DNA: TGCGCCAGCAGCTTGGGGACAGGGCCTGGAAACACCATATATTTT
CDR3: CASSLGTGPGNTIYF
J: TRBJ1-3
length: 15
D: TRBD1
V: TRBV5-1
size: .